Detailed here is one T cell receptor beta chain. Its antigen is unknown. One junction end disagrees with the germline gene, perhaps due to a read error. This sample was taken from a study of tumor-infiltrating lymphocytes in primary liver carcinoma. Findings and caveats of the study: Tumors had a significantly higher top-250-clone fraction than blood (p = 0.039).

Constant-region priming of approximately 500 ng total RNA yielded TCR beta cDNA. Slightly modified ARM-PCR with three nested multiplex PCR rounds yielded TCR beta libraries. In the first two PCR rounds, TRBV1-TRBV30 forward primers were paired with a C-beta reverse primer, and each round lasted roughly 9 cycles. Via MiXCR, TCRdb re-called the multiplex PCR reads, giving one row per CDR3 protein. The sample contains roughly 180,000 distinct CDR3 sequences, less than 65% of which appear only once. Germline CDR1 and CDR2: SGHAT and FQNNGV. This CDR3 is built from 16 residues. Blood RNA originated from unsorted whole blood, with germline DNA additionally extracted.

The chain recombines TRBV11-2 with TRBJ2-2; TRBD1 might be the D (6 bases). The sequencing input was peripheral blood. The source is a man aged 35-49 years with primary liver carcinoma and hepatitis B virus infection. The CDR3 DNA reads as TGTGCCAGCAGCTTAGACAGGGGATGGGACACCGGGGAGCCGTTTTTT. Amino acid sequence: CASSLDRGWDTGEPFF.